What follows is one T cell receptor beta chain and its context. Its antigen has not been determined. No base quality values were provided; no much bigger clone lies one nucleotide off. For sequencing of the TCRbeta CDR3 region, genomic DNA was extracted from the sorted cells. TCRbeta CDR3 regions were sequenced using the immunoSEQ Assay. TCRdb obtained this table from immuneACCESS and retained in-frame rearrangements with V and J assigned. These tables miss some clones; where compared with another copy, unresolved V genes account for less than half of the shortfall, and the remainder is unexplained. This sample is represented by 70,000 or so clones; 85% of them were singletons. The ten most abundant clones make up 15% to 20% of the sample. Patients with autoimmune disease history or receiving systemic immunosuppression were excluded from the trial. Peripheral blood for TCR sequencing was collected from all dose cohorts at baseline, on cycle 4 day 1, and on cycle 7 day 1. The samples were drawn from a first-in-human, open-label, multicenter phase I dose-escalation trial of ivuxolimab. Adults with locally advanced or metastatic melanoma, renal cell, hepatocellular, or head and neck squamous cell carcinoma were enrolled in the trial. Before TCR sequencing, CD4+ T cells and CD8+ T cells from peripheral blood were sorted into separate populations.

The record originates from a study of OX40 agonist ivuxolimab in advanced cancers. At the level of the whole study: Ivuxolimab, which targeted the costimulatory receptor OX40 (CD134), was an agonistic, fully human IgG2 monoclonal antibody. Intravenous ivuxolimab was administered to patients every 2 weeks at six dose levels: 0.01, 0.1, 0.3, 1.5, 3 and 10 mg/kg. Of the approximately 50 dose-escalation patients, hepatocellular carcinoma was present in about 20, melanoma in roughly 15, renal cell carcinoma in 9 and head and neck cancer in 9. The dose-escalation cohort was approximately 83% male with a mean age of about 60 years, ranging from roughly 23 to 79. Prior anti-PD-1, anti-PD-L1 or anti-CTLA-4 therapy was permitted, and checkpoint inhibitors had been received by about 37% of dose-escalation patients. Three dose-escalation patients achieved partial responses, one with hepatocellular carcinoma and two with cutaneous melanoma. The purpose of peripheral TCRbeta sequencing was to test whether ivuxolimab changed TCR sequence diversity and led to clonal T-cell expansion. The paper reports the monotherapy dose-escalation portion (N ≈ 52 patients) of the phase I ivuxolimab trial.

What the work shows at the level of the full study, not this receptor alone: Which antigens the clonally expanded peripheral T cells were specific for was not determined. On average, CD8+ T cells showed more expanded clones than CD4+ T cells after ivuxolimab. In the 0.1-3.0 mg/kg groups, partial responders had among the lowest normalized peripheral clonal expansion, particularly in CD8+ T cells. Low levels of normalized T-cell clonal expansion were also seen in some nonresponding patients. Clonal expansion of both CD4+ and CD8+ blood T cells was observed from baseline to week 6 at doses 0.1 to 3.0 mg/kg.

The sequence was collected from an adult with an advanced solid tumor such as melanoma, head and neck, liver or kidney cancer. The material sequenced was CD4+ or CD8+ T cells sorted from blood, taken in a trial of the OX40 agonist ivuxolimab.

The sequenced DNA is TGTGCCAGCTCACCAGAGGACGGCCGCACCTACAATGAGCAGTTCTTC. It specifies CASSPEDGRTYNEQFF. Rearrangement joined TRBV18 to TRBJ2-1; the D gene remains uncertain. The CDR3 goes from the cysteine to the phenylalanine over 16 residues. Of the read, only the CDR3 DNA is kept; its 48 bases are in frame from base 1. CDR1 and CDR2 are read off the germline V gene as KGHSH and LQKENI. V is shortened by 2 bases, J by 2 bases, and the region joining them spans 13 bases.